The rows below give T cell receptor beta chains drawn from one sample of a study of lymphopenia after photon versus proton radiotherapy. Profiled with immunoSEQ multiplex PCR; TCRdb holds only in-frame clones, not every one. The sample has 20,000 to 25,000 clones; around 90% are singletons. Sequenced here: peripheral blood, sampled from a patient treated with proton-based radiotherapy. The receptors come from a woman in her 70s with pancreatic cancer. Some clones in this sample may be carry-over from other donors' samples. CDR3s include the opening cysteine and the closing phenylalanine or tryptophan. A D gene is named only where the DNA matches it firmly.

V	D	J	CDR3	DNA
TRBV27	TRBD2	TRBJ2-7	CASSLGLAGDWSYEQYF	TGTGCCAGCAGTTTAGGGCTAGCGGGAGATTGGTCCTACGAGCAGTACTTC
TRBV11-3	-	TRBJ2-1	CASSLRDLAGNEQFF	TGTGCCAGCAGCTTAAGGGACCTTGCGGGGAATGAGCAGTTCTTC
TRBV2	TRBD1	TRBJ2-1	CASSGQGALSGSSSYNEQFF	TGTGCCAGTTCTGGACAGGGGGCACTTAGCGGGTCTAGCTCCTACAATGAGCAGTTCTTC
TRBV2	-	TRBJ1-2	CASSVRHTNYGYTF	TGTGCCAGCAGCGTCAGGCACACTAACTATGGCTACACCTTC
TRBV28	-	TRBJ2-7	CASSLWPYEQYF	TGTGCCAGCAGTTTGTGGCCCTACGAGCAGTACTTC
TRBV7-9	-	TRBJ2-3	CASSWGADTDTQYF	TGTGCCAGCAGTTGGGGAGCCGATACAGATACGCAGTATTTT
TRBV23-1	TRBD1	TRBJ2-2	CASSQSIRGHTGELFF	TGCGCCAGCAGTCAATCGATCAGGGGGCATACCGGGGAGCTGTTTTTT
TRBV7-2	-	TRBJ2-1	CASSLILNNEQFF	TGTGCCAGCAGCTTGATTCTAAACAATGAGCAGTTCTTC
TRBV1	-	TRBJ1-6	CTSSPGSSSYNSPLHF	TGCACCAGCAGCCCCGGTTCCAGCTCCTATAATTCACCCCTCCACTTT
TRBV6-5	-	TRBJ2-3	CASGLFDSTDTQYF	TGTGCCAGCGGTCTATTTGATAGCACAGATACGCAGTATTTT
TRBV4-2	TRBD1	TRBJ2-1	CASSQETGFYNEQFF	TGTGCCAGCAGCCAAGAGACAGGGTTCTACAATGAGCAGTTCTTC
TRBV10-3	-	TRBJ2-7	CAISDSGEVYEQYF	TGTGCCATCAGTGATTCGGGGGAAGTGTACGAGCAGTACTTC
TRBV29-1	TRBD2	TRBJ2-7	CSVGGTSEYEQYF	TGCAGCGTGGGGGGGACTAGCGAGTACGAGCAGTACTTC
TRBV13	-	TRBJ2-1	CASSLDPPYNEQFF	TGTGCCAGCAGCTTAGATCCGCCTTACAATGAGCAGTTCTTC
TRBV7-9	TRBD1	TRBJ2-3	CASSGRQGTDTQYF	TGTGCCAGCAGCGGACGACAGGGTACAGATACGCAGTATTTT
TRBV14	-	TRBJ2-3	CASSPSRGVTQYF	TGTGCCAGCAGCCCCAGCAGGGGGGTTACGCAGTATTTT